Presented here are 7 T cell receptor beta chains from one specimen sequenced in a study of identical twins (dated by TCRdb to 2016 to 2017). Library generation was performed with 5' RACE. Sequencing was carried out with an Illumina HiSeq 2000. Starting from the raw public reads, TCRdb applied fastp trimming at Q25, assembled clones with MiXCR and retained in-frame beta chains. CDR3 protein duplicates are merged, each entry listing the most common genes and DNA. In all, the sample holds roughly 1,500,000 distinct CDR3 sequences, and under 35% of those were seen once. The ten biggest clones cover approximately 0.29% of the sample. The sample was cord blood. Receptors were obtained from a newborn girl in good health.

Remarks on this clonotype: A read error is likely, as this CDR3 ends without the conserved phenylalanine or tryptophan. The chain joins TRBV12-3 or TRBV12-4 to TRBJ2-3; D gene uncertain. This CDR3 contains 12 residues. CDR3 nucleotides: TGTGCCAGCAGTTTAGTAACAGATATGCAGTATTCT. This codes for CASSLVTDMQYS.

The chain couples TRBV5-1 to TRBJ1-2; a possible D gene is TRBD1 (6 bases). Germline V gene lookup returns CDR1 SGHRS and CDR2 YFSETQ. CDR3 size: 14 residues. With 3 bases removed from V and 0 bases from J, the gap between germline ends came to 9 bases. The CDR3 DNA sequence: TGCGCCAGCAGCTCACAGGGACCTAACTATGGCTACACCTTC. Its translation is CASSSQGPNYGYTF.

The rearrangement links TRBV20-1 to TRBJ2-4; no clear D. The V end lost 3 bases, the J end lost 1 base, and 10 bases lay between the germline ends. CDR1 and CDR2 (germline): DFQATT, SNEGSKA (reference sequence). This CDR3 is built from 14 residues. The CDR3 loop is CSARENLAKNIQYF. The CDR3 DNA reads TGCAGTGCTAGGGAAAATCTCGCCAAAAACATTCAGTACTTC.

This clonotype was detected only a few times. The chain joins TRBV12-3 or TRBV12-4 to TRBJ2-1; D is unclear. This CDR3 comprises 14 residues. Trimming shortened V by 4 bases and J by 10 bases, and 17 bases separated the two germline ends. The CDR3 region has the DNA TGTGCCAGCAGTTCCGGCACCAGCAGAAGCGAGCAGTTCTTC. Translated: CASSSGTSRSEQFF.

The gene calls are TRBV24-1 and TRBJ1-5, with D perhaps matching TRBD1 (5 bases). With 5 bases removed from V and 4 bases from J, the gap between germline ends came to 11 bases. The CDR3 length is 14 residues. Germline CDR1 KGHDR, CDR2 SFDVKD. CDR3 region: CATSVGGRNQPQHF. The CDR3 coding sequence is TGTGCCACCAGTGTGGGGGGGAGGAATCAGCCCCAGCATTTT.

This clonotype was observed a single time. The V and J genes are TRBV9 and TRBJ1-1; no reliable D call. V dropped 0 bases and J dropped 4 bases, with 13 bases sitting between them. The CDR3 is 15 amino acids. Per germline, CDR1 SGDLS and CDR2 YYNGEE. This CDR3 is CASSVVDTLTTEAFF. The CDR3 nucleotides are TGTGCCAGCAGCGTAGTAGACACTCTGACCACTGAAGCTTTCTTT. Full variable domain (missing parts from reference TRBV9 and TRBJ1-1): DSGVTQTPKHLITATGQRVTLRCSPRSGDLSVYWYQQSLDQGLQFLIQYYNGEERAKGNILERFSAQQFPDLHSELNLSSLELGDSALYFCASSVVDTLTTEAFFGQGTRLTVV.

The V gene is TRBV20-1, the J gene TRBJ1-2; no clear D gene. CDR1 DFQATT and CDR2 SNEGSKA come from the germline V gene (reference sequence). CDR3 length: 14 residues. The germline V and J ends were trimmed by 1 base and 0 bases, with 9 bases remaining between them. CDR3 loop: CSARVGYPNYGYTF. As DNA, the CDR3 is TGCAGTGCTAGAGTGGGTTACCCTAACTATGGCTACACCTTC.